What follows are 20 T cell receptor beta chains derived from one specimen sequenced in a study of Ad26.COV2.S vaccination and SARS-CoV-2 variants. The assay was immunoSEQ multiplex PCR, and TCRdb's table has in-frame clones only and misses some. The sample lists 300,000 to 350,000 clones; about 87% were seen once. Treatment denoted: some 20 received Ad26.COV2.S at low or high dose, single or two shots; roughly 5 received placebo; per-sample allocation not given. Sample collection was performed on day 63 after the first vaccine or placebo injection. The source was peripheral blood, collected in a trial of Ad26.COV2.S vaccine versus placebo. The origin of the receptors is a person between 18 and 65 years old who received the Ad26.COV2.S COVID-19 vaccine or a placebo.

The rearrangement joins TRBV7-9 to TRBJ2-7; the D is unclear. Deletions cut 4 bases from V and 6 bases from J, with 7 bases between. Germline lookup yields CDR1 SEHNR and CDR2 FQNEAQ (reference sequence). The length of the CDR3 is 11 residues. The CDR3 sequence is CASSSGPEQYF. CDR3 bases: TGTGCCAGCAGCTCCGGCCCCGAGCAGTACTTC.

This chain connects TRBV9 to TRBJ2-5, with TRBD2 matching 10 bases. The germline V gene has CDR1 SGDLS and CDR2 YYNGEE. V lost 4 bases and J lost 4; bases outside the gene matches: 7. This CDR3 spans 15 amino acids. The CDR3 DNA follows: TGTGCCAGCAGCTCTTGGACTAGCGGACGAGAGACCCAGTACTTC. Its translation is CASSSWTSGRETQYF. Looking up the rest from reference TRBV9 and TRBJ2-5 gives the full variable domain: DSGVTQTPKHLITATGQRVTLRCSPRSGDLSVYWYQQSLDQGLQFLIQYYNGEERAKGNILERFSAQQFPDLHSELNLSSLELGDSALYFCASSSWTSGRETQYFGPGTRLLVL.

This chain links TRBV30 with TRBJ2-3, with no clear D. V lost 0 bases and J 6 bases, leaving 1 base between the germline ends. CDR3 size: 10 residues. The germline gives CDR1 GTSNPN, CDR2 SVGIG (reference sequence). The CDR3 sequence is CAWSVDTQYF. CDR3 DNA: TGTGCCTGGAGTGTGGATACGCAGTATTTT.

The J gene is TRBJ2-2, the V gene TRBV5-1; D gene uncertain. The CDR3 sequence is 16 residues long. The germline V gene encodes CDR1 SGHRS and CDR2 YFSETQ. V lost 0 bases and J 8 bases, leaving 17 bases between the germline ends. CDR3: CASSLVGYLARGELFF. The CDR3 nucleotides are TGCGCCAGCAGCTTGGTTGGTTATCTTGCTCGTGGGGAGCTGTTTTTT.

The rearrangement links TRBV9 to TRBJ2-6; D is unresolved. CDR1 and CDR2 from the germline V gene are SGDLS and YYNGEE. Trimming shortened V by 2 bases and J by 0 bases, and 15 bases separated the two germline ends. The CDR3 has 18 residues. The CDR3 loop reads CASSVVWGSISGANVLTF. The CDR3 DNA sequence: TGTGCCAGCAGCGTGGTGTGGGGTTCAATCTCTGGGGCCAACGTCCTGACTTTC.

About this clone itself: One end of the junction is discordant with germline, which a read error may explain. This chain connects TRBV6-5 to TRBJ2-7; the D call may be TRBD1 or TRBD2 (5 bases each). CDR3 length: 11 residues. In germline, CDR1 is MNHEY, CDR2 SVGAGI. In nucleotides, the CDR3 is TGTGCCAGCAGTCTAGGGACGGTCTCTTTCTTC. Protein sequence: CASSLGTVSFF.

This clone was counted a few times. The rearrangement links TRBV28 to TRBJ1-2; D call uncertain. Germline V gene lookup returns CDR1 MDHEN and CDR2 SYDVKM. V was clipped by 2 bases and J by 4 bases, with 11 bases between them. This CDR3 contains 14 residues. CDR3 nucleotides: TGTGCCAGCAGTTTAAGGAGCAGTCCCTATGGCTACACCTTC. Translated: CASSLRSSPYGYTF.

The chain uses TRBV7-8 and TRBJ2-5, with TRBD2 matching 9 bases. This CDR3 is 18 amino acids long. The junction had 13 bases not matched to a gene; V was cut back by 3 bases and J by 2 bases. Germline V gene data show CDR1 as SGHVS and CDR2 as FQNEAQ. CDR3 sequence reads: CASSFSEAGGPIQETQYF. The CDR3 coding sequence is TGTGCCAGCAGCTTTTCTGAGGCGGGAGGGCCGATTCAAGAGACCCAGTACTTC.

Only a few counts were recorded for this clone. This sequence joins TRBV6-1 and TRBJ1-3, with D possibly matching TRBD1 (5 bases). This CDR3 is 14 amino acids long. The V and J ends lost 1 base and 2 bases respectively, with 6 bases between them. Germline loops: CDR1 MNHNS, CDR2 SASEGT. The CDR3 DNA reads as TGTGCCAGCAGTGAAGTGGGGGCTGGAAACACCATATATTTT. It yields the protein CASSEVGAGNTIYF.

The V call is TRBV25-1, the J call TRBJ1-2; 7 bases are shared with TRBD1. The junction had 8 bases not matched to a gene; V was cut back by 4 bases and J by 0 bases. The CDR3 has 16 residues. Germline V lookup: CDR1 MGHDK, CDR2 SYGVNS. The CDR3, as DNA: TGTGCCAGCAGTGCTAGTGCGGGACAGTCTAACTATGGCTACACCTTC. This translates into CASSASAGQSNYGYTF.

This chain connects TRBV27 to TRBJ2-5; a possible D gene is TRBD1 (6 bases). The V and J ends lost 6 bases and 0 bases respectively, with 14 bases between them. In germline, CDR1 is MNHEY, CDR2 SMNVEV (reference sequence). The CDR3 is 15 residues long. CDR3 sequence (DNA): TGTGCCAGCAGCCTTTGGGGGCGGGACCAAGAGACCCAGTACTTC. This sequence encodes CASSLWGRDQETQYF.

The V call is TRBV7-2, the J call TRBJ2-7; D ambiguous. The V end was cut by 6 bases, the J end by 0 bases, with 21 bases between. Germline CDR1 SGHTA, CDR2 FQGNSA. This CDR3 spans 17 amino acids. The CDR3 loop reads CASRSGTGHAASYEQYF. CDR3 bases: TGTGCCAGCAGATCGGGTACTGGGCATGCGGCCTCCTACGAGCAGTACTTC.

The CDR3 here is CASSRANYGYTF. The DNA of the CDR3 is TGTGCCAGTAGTAGGGCCAACTATGGCTACACCTTC. The V call is TRBV19, the J call TRBJ1-2, with unresolved D. This CDR3 has 12 amino acids. Germline CDR1 reads LNHDA; CDR2 reads SQIVND (reference sequence). V was shortened by 4 bases and J by 2 bases, with 5 bases between the two germline ends.

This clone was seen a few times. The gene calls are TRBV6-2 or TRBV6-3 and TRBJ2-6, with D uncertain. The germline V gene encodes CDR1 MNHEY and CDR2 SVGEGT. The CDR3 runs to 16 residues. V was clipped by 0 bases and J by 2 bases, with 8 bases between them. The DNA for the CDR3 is TGTGCCAGCAGTTACTCGATGGGCACTGGGGCCAACGTCCTGACTTTC. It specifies CASSYSMGTGANVLTF.

Here the CDR3 DNA reads TGTGCCAGCAGTTACGCCCCCGGGACGGGGAACACTGAAGCTTTCTTT. Its protein is CASSYAPGTGNTEAFF. This chain joins TRBV6-2 or TRBV6-3 and TRBJ1-1; D is perhaps TRBD1 (5 bases). Germline values: CDR1 MNHEY, CDR2 SVGEGT. The germline V and J ends were trimmed by 2 bases and 1 base, with 14 bases remaining between them. The CDR3 is 16 amino acids.

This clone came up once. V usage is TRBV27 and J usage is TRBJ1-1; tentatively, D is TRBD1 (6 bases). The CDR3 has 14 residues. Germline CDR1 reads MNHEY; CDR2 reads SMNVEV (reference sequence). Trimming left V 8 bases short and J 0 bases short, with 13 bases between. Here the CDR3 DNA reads TGTGCCAGCCGCAGACAGGCGATGAACACTGAAGCTTTCTTT. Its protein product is CASRRQAMNTEAFF.

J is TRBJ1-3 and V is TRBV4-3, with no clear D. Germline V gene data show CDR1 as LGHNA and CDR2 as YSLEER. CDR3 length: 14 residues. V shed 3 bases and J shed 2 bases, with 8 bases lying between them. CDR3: CASSHYEPGNTIYF. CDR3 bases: TGCGCCAGCAGCCATTACGAACCTGGAAACACCATATATTTT.

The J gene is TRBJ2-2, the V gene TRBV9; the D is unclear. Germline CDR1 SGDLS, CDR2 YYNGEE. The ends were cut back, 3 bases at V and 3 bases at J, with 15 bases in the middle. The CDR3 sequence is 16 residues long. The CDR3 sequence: CASSGTAAGYTGELFF. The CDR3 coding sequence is TGTGCCAGCAGCGGTACGGCAGCCGGATACACCGGGGAGCTGTTTTTT.

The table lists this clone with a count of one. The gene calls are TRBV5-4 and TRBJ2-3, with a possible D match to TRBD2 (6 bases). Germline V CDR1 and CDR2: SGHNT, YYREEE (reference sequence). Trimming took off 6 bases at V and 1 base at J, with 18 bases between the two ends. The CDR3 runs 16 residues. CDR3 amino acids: CASTDSSGGGTDTQYF. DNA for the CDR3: TGTGCCAGCACCGACTCCAGCGGAGGGGGCACAGATACGCAGTATTTT.

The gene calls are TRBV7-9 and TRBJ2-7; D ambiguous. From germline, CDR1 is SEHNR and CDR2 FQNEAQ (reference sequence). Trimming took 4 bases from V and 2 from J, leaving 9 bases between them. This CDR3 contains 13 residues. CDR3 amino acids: CASSYYPPYEQYF. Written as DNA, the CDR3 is TGTGCCAGCAGCTATTATCCCCCCTACGAGCAGTACTTC. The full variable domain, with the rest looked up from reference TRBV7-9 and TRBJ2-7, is DTGVSQNPRHKITKRGQNVTFRCDPISEHNRLYWYRQTLGQGPEFLTYFQNEAQLEKSRLLSDRFSAERPKGSFSTLEIQRTEQGDSAMYLCASSYYPPYEQYFGPGTRLTVT.